This TCR beta chain was captured by sequencing in a study of post-analysis software for immune sequencing data. Study results and caveats: With TRBV5-6, TRBV5-1 and TRBV20-1 included, about five TRBV segments were more frequent in patients than in controls. Significantly lower normalized Chao1 diversity was found in patients with multiple sclerosis relative to controls.

As to this clonotype: Its antigen is undetermined. It may be a read error: a sequence one base away is much more abundant.

Germline lookup yields CDR1 SGDLS and CDR2 YYNGEE. The CDR3 is made up of 14 amino acids. V was clipped by 4 bases and J by 11 bases, with 21 bases between them. Unique molecular identifiers were built into the TCR beta cDNA libraries. A single record per CDR3 protein comes from TCRdb applying MiXCR to the PCR reads. The table lists just over 250,000 distinct CDR3 sequences, 35% to 40% of them singletons, with under 5.5% in the top ten. The rearrangement uses TRBV9 and TRBJ2-5; D gene ambiguous. The TCR originated in a girl between 5 and 17 years old with multiple sclerosis. Material: blood. The CDR3 is CASSTNQRSNEQYF. Here the CDR3 DNA reads TGTGCCAGCAGCACCAACCAGAGGTCAAATGAGCAGTACTTC.